These 5 T cell receptor beta chains were all obtained from the same sample, sequenced in a study of shared clonotypes between healthy human individuals. The table came from immunoSEQ multiplex PCR; TCRdb's copy has only in-frame clones and leaves some out. The table shows under 2,500,000 clones, with around 95% occurring only once. The sample taken for sequencing was naive CD4+ T cells sorted from blood. Subset meaning: CD45RA+ positively selected. The receptors here all came from a man aged 18 to 29 in good health.

This clone was seen only a few times. The sample contains more than one DNA sequence encoding this CDR3. The chain uses TRBV5-4 and TRBJ1-1; D might be TRBD1 (6 bases). The germline CDR1 and CDR2 sequences are SGHNT and YYREEE (reference sequence). V was shortened by 0 bases and J by 1 base, with 7 bases between the two germline ends. The CDR3 is made up of 14 amino acids. The CDR3, as DNA: TGTGCCAGCAGCTTGGGAGGGGGGAACACTGAAGCTTTCTTT. Protein sequence: CASSLGGGNTEAFF.

The chain employs TRBV19 and TRBJ1-2; D is unresolved. The CDR3 totals 10 residues. Germline-derived CDR1 and CDR2 are LNHDA and SQIVND (reference sequence). Trimming removed 10 bases at V and 2 bases at J, with 5 bases between. This chain's CDR3 is CATLNYGYTF. CDR3 bases: TGTGCCACCTTAAACTATGGCTACACCTTC.

This chain links TRBV28 with TRBJ1-6; possibly TRBD1 for D (5 bases). V lost 7 bases and J 0 bases, leaving 13 bases between the germline ends. The CDR3 is 16 amino acids. The V gene's germline CDR1 is MDHEN and CDR2 SYDVKM. Here the CDR3 reads CASTRAGSSYNSPLHF. DNA for the CDR3: TGTGCCAGCACTCGGGCAGGGAGCTCCTATAATTCACCCCTCCACTTT.

On this clone itself: Distinct nucleotide sequences in the sample also encode this CDR3. The chain links TRBV18 to TRBJ1-2; weak D call: TRBD1 (5 bases). The germline V and J ends were trimmed by 3 bases and 3 bases, with 8 bases remaining between them. CDR1 and CDR2 from the germline V gene are KGHSH and LQKENI. The CDR3 runs 13 residues. CDR3: CASSPQGDYGYTF. Here the CDR3 DNA reads TGTGCCAGCTCACCGCAGGGCGACTATGGCTACACCTTC. The full variable domain, rest sourced from reference TRBV18 and TRBJ1-2, is NAGVMQNPRHLVRRRGQEARLRCSPMKGHSHVYWYRQLPEEGLKFMVYLQKENIIDESGMPKERFSAEFPKEGPSILRIQQVVRGDSAAYFCASSPQGDYGYTFGSGTRLTVV.

J is TRBJ1-5 and V is TRBV6-1, with D possibly being TRBD1 (6 bases). Germline V gene sequence: CDR1 MNHNS, CDR2 SASEGT. The CDR3 loop spans 17 amino acids. V lost 3 bases and J 1 base, leaving 16 bases between the germline ends. CDR3 residues: CASSDPGAGVSNQPQHF. The CDR3 DNA sequence: TGTGCCAGCAGTGACCCAGGGGCGGGGGTGAGCAATCAGCCCCAGCATTTT.